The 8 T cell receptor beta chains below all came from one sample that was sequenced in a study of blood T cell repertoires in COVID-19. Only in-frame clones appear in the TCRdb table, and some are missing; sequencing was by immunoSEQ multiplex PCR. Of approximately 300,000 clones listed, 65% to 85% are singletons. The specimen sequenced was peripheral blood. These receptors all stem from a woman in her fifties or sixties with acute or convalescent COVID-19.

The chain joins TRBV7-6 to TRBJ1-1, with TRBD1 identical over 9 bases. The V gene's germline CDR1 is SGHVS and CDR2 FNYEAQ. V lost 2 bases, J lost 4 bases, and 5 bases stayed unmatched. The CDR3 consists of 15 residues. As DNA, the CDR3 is TGTGCCAGCAGCTTACCCGGGACAGGGATCACTGAAGCTTTCTTT. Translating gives CASSLPGTGITEAFF.

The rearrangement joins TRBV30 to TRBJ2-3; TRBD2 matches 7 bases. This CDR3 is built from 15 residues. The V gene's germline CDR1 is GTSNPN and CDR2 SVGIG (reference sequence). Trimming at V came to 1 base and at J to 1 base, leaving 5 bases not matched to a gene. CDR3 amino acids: CAWSALGGGTDTQYF. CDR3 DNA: TGTGCCTGGAGTGCCTTGGGAGGGGGCACAGATACGCAGTATTTT.

The CDR3 sequence: CASSLPKTSGGGDTQYF. The CDR3 coding sequence is TGCGCCAGCAGCTTGCCTAAGACTAGCGGGGGAGGAGATACGCAGTATTTT. The chain combines TRBV5-1 with TRBJ2-3; 12 bases fit TRBD2. The germline CDR1 and CDR2 sequences are SGHRS and YFSETQ. The V and J ends lost 1 base and 5 bases, in that order; junction bases with no gene match: 8. The CDR3 runs 17 residues. Drawing the rest from reference TRBV5-1 and TRBJ2-3, the complete variable domain is KAGVTQTPRYLIKTRGQQVTLSCSPISGHRSVSWYQQTPGQGLQFLFEYFSETQRNKGNFPGRFSGRQFSNSRSEMNVSTLELGDSALYLCASSLPKTSGGGDTQYFGPGTRLTVL.

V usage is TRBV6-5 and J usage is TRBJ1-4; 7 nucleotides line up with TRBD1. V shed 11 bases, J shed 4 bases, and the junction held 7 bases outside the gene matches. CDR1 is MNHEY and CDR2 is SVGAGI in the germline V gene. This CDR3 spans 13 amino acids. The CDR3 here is CASQGGFNEKLFF. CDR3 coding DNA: TGTGCCTCCCAGGGGGGATTTAATGAAAAACTGTTTTTT.

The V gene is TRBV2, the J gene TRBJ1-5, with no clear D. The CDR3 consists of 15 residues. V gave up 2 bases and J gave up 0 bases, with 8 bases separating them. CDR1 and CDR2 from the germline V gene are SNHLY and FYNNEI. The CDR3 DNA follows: TGTGCCAGCAGTGAATCGAGCTATAGCAATCAGCCCCAGCATTTT. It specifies CASSESSYSNQPQHF.

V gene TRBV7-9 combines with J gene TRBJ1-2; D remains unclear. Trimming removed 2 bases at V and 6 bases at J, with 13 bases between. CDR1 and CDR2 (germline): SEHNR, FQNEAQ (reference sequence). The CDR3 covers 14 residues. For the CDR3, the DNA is TGTGCCAGCAGCTTAAGAGGAGCACCCGATGGCTACACCTTC. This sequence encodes CASSLRGAPDGYTF. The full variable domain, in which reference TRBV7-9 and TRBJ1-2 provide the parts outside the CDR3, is DTGVSQNPRHKITKRGQNVTFRCDPISEHNRLYWYRQTLGQGPEFLTYFQNEAQLEKSRLLSDRFSAERPKGSFSTLEIQRTEQGDSAMYLCASSLRGAPDGYTFGSGTRLTVV.

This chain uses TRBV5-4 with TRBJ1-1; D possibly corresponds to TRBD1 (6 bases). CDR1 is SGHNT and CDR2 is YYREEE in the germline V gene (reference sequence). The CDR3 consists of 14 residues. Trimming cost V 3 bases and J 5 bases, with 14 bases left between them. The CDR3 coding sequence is TGTGCCAGCAGCTCCGACAGGTTCGTTACTGAAGCTTTCTTT. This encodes CASSSDRFVTEAFF.

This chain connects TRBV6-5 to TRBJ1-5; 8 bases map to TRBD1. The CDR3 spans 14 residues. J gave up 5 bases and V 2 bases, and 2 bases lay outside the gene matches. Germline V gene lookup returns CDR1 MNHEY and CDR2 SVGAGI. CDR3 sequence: CASSYGQGYQPQHF. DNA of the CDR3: TGTGCCAGCAGTTACGGACAGGGATATCAGCCCCAGCATTTT.